Listed below are T cell receptor beta chains from one sample, sequenced in a study of T-cell memory formation after mild COVID-19. TCRdb used MiXCR to reprocess the 5' RACE reads, holding one entry per CDR3 protein. The sample has fewer than 250,000 distinct CDR3 sequences; 15% to 17% are singletons. The specimen sequenced was PBMCs or a T cell subset sorted from them (not recorded which). These receptors all stem from an adult woman who had mild COVID-19 (a few samples of this study predate the infection). Cell type and time point are not known. CDR3s include the opening cysteine and the closing phenylalanine or tryptophan. D genes are given only for firm matches. Size is stated for part of the rows, as once, few or many counts, or as a class when the clone is expanded.

clone size,V gene,D gene,J gene,CDR3 DNA,CDR3 protein
NA,TRBV6-1,NA,TRBJ1-6,TGTGCCAGCAGTGAACACAATAATTCACCCCTCCACTTT,CASSEHNNSPLHF
NA,TRBV7-8,NA,TRBJ1-4,TGTGCCAGCAGCTTAGGAAGGGGAGTCCTAAATGAAAAACTGTTTTTT,CASSLGRGVLNEKLFF
few,TRBV5-6,NA,TRBJ2-7,TGTGCCAGCAGTTTGGGGGCAGGGTTGTACGAGCAGTACTTC,CASSLGAGLYEQYF
few,TRBV5-1,NA,TRBJ1-2,TGCGCCAGCATGAGCAGGGAAGACTATGGCTACACCTTC,CASMSREDYGYTF
many,TRBV5-1,TRBD1,TRBJ2-7,TGCGCCAGCAGCGCATTCGGGGGACAGGGGGCGAAGGAGCAGTACTTC,CASSAFGGQGAKEQYF
NA,TRBV7-8,TRBD1,TRBJ1-6,TGTGCCAGCAGCACCGGGGACAGTAATTCACCCCTCCACTTT,CASSTGDSNSPLHF
NA,TRBV12-3/TRBV12-4,NA,TRBJ2-1,TGTGCCAGCAGTTTGGGCGGGGCTTTTGGTAATGAGCAGTTCTTC,CASSLGGAFGNEQFF
NA,TRBV6-1,TRBD1,TRBJ2-7,TGTGCCAGCAGCAAGGGACAGTCCTACGAGCAGTACTTC,CASSKGQSYEQYF
few,TRBV29-1,NA,TRBJ1-3,TGCAGCGTTGGGGAGGGAGCTTCTGGAAACACCATATATTTT,CSVGEGASGNTIYF
few,TRBV5-6,TRBD1,TRBJ1-6,TGTGCCAGCAGATCGGGGACAGTTGGTTCACCCCTCCACTTT,CASRSGTVGSPLHF
few,TRBV9,NA,TRBJ1-5,TGTGCCAGCAGTCTAACAGGTGATTTTTCTCAGCCCCAGCATTTT,CASSLTGDFSQPQHF
few,TRBV28,NA,TRBJ1-1,TGTGCCAGCCAGATGGAGGAAGAAGCTTTCTTT,CASQMEEEAFF
NA,TRBV6-6,NA,TRBJ1-2,TGTGCCAGCATTGGACAAAACTATGGCTACACCTTC,CASIGQNYGYTF
NA,TRBV9,TRBD2,TRBJ2-1,TGTGCCAGCAGCGTAGCCGGGACTAGCGGGAAGTCCTACAATGAGCAGTTCTTC,CASSVAGTSGKSYNEQFF
few,TRBV19,NA,TRBJ1-3,TGTGCCAGTCGCAGGGGAACTACTGGAAACACCATATATTTT,CASRRGTTGNTIYF
NA,TRBV29-1,NA,TRBJ2-7,TGCAGCGTTAATAAAGGGTTCGAGCAGTACTTC,CSVNKGFEQYF
few,TRBV10-3,NA,TRBJ1-5,TGTGCCATCAGAGGAGATGTTAGCAATCAGCCCCAGCATTTT,CAIRGDVSNQPQHF
few,TRBV4-1,TRBD2,TRBJ2-1,TGCGCCAGCAGCCAAGAAAACGGCGGGACTAGGATGAATGAGCAGTTCTTC,CASSQENGGTRMNEQFF
NA,TRBV5-1,NA,TRBJ2-1,TGCGCCAGCAGCTTGGAAGCAGGGCCCTACAATGAGCAGTTCTTC,CASSLEAGPYNEQFF
NA,TRBV5-1,NA,TRBJ2-3,TGCGCCAGCAGCTTCCGGGGTACCCCAGATACGCAGTATTTT,CASSFRGTPDTQYF
once,TRBV12-3/TRBV12-4,TRBD1,TRBJ1-6,TGTGCCAGCAGTCAGTCGGACAGGACTTCACCCCTCCACTTT,CASSQSDRTSPLHF
few,TRBV7-9,TRBD1,TRBJ1-1,TGTGCCAGCAGCTTGGACCGCGGGACAGAAGGTTTCTTT,CASSLDRGTEGFF
NA,TRBV20-1,TRBD1,TRBJ1-5,TGCAGTGCTACCCGACAGGGGGGGTTCAATCAGCCCCAGCATTTT,CSATRQGGFNQPQHF
NA,TRBV19,NA,TRBJ2-3,TGTGCCAGTGGGAGTGGGGTTGGGGATACGCAGTATTTT,CASGSGVGDTQYF
NA,TRBV12-3/TRBV12-4,TRBD2,TRBJ2-1,TGTGCCAGCAGTTTACTAGCGGGGGGGCTCAATGAGCAGTTCTTC,CASSLLAGGLNEQFF
NA,TRBV24-1,TRBD1,TRBJ2-3,TGTGCCACCAGCTTACAGGGGTCGACAGATACGCAGTATTTT,CATSLQGSTDTQYF
NA,TRBV10-3,TRBD2,TRBJ2-1,TGTGACATCAGTGACTTAGGACTAGCGGGGGACAATGAGCAGTTCTTC,CDISDLGLAGDNEQFF
NA,TRBV15,NA,TRBJ1-4,TGTGCCACCAGCAGGGGATTGGAGGAAAAACTGTTTTTT,CATSRGLEEKLFF
few,TRBV7-2,NA,TRBJ2-7,TGTGCCAGCAGCCCCCGGTTTAGCGTCTACGAGCAGTACTTC,CASSPRFSVYEQYF
few,TRBV12-3/TRBV12-4,NA,TRBJ1-2,TGTGCCAGCAGTCCCGCGCGTGGCTACACCTTC,CASSPARGYTF
NA,TRBV7-9,NA,TRBJ1-1,TGTGCCAGCAGCTCGCCCGAGGCCCAACCTTCGAACACTGAAGCTTTCTTT,CASSSPEAQPSNTEAFF
few,TRBV7-2,TRBD2,TRBJ2-7,TGTGCCAGCAGCACTCTGACTAGCGGCTCCTACGAGCAGTACTTC,CASSTLTSGSYEQYF
NA,TRBV27,TRBD2,TRBJ2-7,TGTGCCAGCAGTTTATCGTGGGCTAGCGGGATGTACGAGCAGTACTTC,CASSLSWASGMYEQYF
many,TRBV7-2,NA,TRBJ2-5,TGTGCCAGCAGCCCAGGAGTGAGGGAGACCCAGTACTTC,CASSPGVRETQYF
NA,TRBV30,TRBD1,TRBJ2-3,TGTGCCTGGAGTGTACAGGGGGCAGATACGCAGTATTTT,CAWSVQGADTQYF
NA,TRBV19,NA,TRBJ1-5,TGTGCCAGTAGTAAGGGAAGGCAGCCCCAGCATTTT,CASSKGRQPQHF
many,TRBV5-6,NA,TRBJ1-5,TGTGCCAGCAGCTTCGGCGGGGGACAGCCCCAGCATTTT,CASSFGGGQPQHF
NA,TRBV7-9,NA,TRBJ2-1,TGTGCCAGCAGCTTAGTGCGGCTACCCTACAATGAGCAGTTCTTC,CASSLVRLPYNEQFF
NA,TRBV20-1,NA,TRBJ1-4,TGCAGTGCTAGAGATACCGCAAGAGGGAGTGAAAAACTGTTTTTT,CSARDTARGSEKLFF
NA,TRBV12-3/TRBV12-4,TRBD1,TRBJ1-1,TGTGCCAGCAGTTTAAGGGCAGGGGGTCTCACTGAAGCTTTCTTT,CASSLRAGGLTEAFF
NA,TRBV4-1,TRBD1,TRBJ1-2,TGCGCCAGCAGCCAAGATAGACAGGGGGCGGGATATGGCTACACCTTC,CASSQDRQGAGYGYTF
NA,TRBV4-1,NA,TRBJ1-5,TGCGCCAGCAGCCAAGAAGGCCAGGTTTATCAGCCCCAGCATTTT,CASSQEGQVYQPQHF
NA,TRBV5-1,TRBD1,TRBJ2-1,TGCGCCAGCAGCAACGGAGGGACAGGATCCTACAATGAGCAGTTCTTC,CASSNGGTGSYNEQFF
NA,TRBV12-3/TRBV12-4,NA,TRBJ1-2,TGTGCCAGCAGTTTGAAAGGGGGGTATGGCTACACCTTC,CASSLKGGYGYTF
few,TRBV4-2,NA,TRBJ1-2,TGTGCCAGCAGCCAAGATAGGGGTCGGGGCCTCAACACCTTC,CASSQDRGRGLNTF
few,TRBV6-2/TRBV6-3,TRBD1,TRBJ2-3,TGTGCCAGCAGTTGGAGACAGGGGGCGCTGCTTACGGCAGATACGCAGTATTTT,CASSWRQGALLTADTQYF
few,TRBV3-1,NA,TRBJ2-4,TGTGCCAGCAGCCAACAACCGGGGAACATTCAGTACTTC,CASSQQPGNIQYF
NA,TRBV2,TRBD1,TRBJ1-2,TGTGCCAGCAGTGAAGTCGGCCAGGGGGTAAATGGCTACACCTTC,CASSEVGQGVNGYTF
few,TRBV7-2,NA,TRBJ1-3,TGTGCCAGCAGCTTAGCCGGGGGCGGATTGGGAAACACCATATATTTT,CASSLAGGGLGNTIYF
few,TRBV27,TRBD2,TRBJ2-1,TGTGCCAGCATTGGCGGGAGACTGAGCTCCTACAATGAGCAGTTCTTC,CASIGGRLSSYNEQFF
few,TRBV18,NA,TRBJ1-1,TGTGCCAGCTCACGGGCCGAGGTAGACACTGAAGCTTTCTTT,CASSRAEVDTEAFF
many,TRBV4-3,NA,TRBJ2-3,TGCGCCAGCAGCCAAAGTTTCGAAAGCACAGATACGCAGTATTTT,CASSQSFESTDTQYF
few,TRBV5-1,NA,TRBJ2-1,TGCGCCAGCAGCTTGGTAGGGGGAGTCAGGAATGAGCAGTTCTTC,CASSLVGGVRNEQFF
NA,TRBV12-3/TRBV12-4,NA,TRBJ2-6,TGTGCCAGCAGTTTCAGGGTGAGGTCCTCTGGGGCCAACGTCCTGACTTTC,CASSFRVRSSGANVLTF
few,TRBV20-1,TRBD2,TRBJ2-3,TGCAGTGCTAGAGAGGCGGCACTAGCGGGAGATGAGAAAGATACGCAGTATTTT,CSAREAALAGDEKDTQYF
few,TRBV24-1,NA,TRBJ1-6,TGTGCCACCAGTGATAAAGAGGGGAGCTCCTATAATTCACCCCTCCACTTT,CATSDKEGSSYNSPLHF
NA,TRBV12-3/TRBV12-4,NA,TRBJ1-5,TGTGCCAGCAGCCCGACTGAACGGGGCAATCAGCCCCAGCATTTT,CASSPTERGNQPQHF
NA,TRBV30,NA,TRBJ2-3,TGTGCCTGGAGTTTTAGAGACACAGATACGCAGTATTTT,CAWSFRDTDTQYF